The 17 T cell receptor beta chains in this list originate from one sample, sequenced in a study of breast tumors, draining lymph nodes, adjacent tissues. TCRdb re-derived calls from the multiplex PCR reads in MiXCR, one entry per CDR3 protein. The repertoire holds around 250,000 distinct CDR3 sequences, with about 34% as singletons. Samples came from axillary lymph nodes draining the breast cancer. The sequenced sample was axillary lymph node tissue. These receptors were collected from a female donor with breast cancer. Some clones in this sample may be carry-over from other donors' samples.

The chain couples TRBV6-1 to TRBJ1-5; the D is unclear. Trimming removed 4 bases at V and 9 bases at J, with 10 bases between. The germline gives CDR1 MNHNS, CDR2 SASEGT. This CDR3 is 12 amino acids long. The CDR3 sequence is CASSGTPGPQHF. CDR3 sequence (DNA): TGTGCCAGCAGTGGGACCCCCGGGCCCCAGCATTTT.

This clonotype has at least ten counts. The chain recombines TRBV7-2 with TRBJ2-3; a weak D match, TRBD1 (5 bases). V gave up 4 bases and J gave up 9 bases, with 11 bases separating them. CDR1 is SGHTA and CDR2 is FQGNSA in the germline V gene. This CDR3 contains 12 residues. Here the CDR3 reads CASSSSGYTQYF. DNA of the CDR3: TGTGCCAGCAGCTCATCAGGGTACACGCAGTATTTT. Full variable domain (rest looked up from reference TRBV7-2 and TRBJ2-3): GAGVSQSPSNKVTEKGKDVELRCDPISGHTALYWYRQSLGQGLEFLIYFQGNSAPDKSGLPSDRFSAERTGGSVSTLTIQRTQQEDSAVYLCASSSSGYTQYFGPGTRLTVL.

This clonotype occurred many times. CDR3 residues: CASSRARDTQYF. The CDR3 bases are TGTGCCAGCAGTCGGGCCAGAGATACGCAGTATTTT. The chain carries TRBV6-6 and TRBJ2-3; D is unresolved. Per germline, CDR1 MNHNY and CDR2 SVGAGI (reference sequence). The CDR3 has 12 residues. V lost 5 bases and J lost 5, with 8 bases in between.

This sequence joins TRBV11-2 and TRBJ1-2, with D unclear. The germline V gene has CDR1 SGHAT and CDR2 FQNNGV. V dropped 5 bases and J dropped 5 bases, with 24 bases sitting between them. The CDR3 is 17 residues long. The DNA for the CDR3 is TGTGCCAGCAGCCCAGCAAGAGGCGGAGTCCCGGATTATGGCTACACCTTC. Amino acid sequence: CASSPARGGVPDYGYTF. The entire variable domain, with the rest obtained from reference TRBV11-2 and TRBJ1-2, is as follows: EAGVAQSPRYKIIEKRQSVAFWCNPISGHATLYWYQQILGQGPKLLIQFQNNGVVDDSQLPKDRFSAERLKGVDSTLKIQPAKLEDSAVYLCASSPARGGVPDYGYTFGSGTRLTVV.

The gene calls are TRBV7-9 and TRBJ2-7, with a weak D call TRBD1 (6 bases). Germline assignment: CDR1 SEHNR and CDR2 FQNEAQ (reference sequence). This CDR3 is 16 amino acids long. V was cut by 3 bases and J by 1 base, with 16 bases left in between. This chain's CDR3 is CASSFLDSDASYEQYF. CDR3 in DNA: TGTGCCAGCAGCTTCCTGGACAGCGACGCTTCCTACGAGCAGTACTTC.

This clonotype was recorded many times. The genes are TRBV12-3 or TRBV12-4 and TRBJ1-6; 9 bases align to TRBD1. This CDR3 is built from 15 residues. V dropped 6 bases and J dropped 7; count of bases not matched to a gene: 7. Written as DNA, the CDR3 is TGTGCCAGCAGGGCTCCGGGACAGGGAAATTCACCCCTCCACTTT. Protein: CASRAPGQGNSPLHF.

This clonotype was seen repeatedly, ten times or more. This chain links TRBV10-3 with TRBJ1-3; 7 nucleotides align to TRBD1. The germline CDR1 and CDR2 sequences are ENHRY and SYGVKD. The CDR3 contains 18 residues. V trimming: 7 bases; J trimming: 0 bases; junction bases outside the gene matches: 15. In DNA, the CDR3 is TGTGCCATCACCCCGTTTCGGCAGGGGGAAAGCTCTGGAAACACCATATATTTT. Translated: CAITPFRQGESSGNTIYF.

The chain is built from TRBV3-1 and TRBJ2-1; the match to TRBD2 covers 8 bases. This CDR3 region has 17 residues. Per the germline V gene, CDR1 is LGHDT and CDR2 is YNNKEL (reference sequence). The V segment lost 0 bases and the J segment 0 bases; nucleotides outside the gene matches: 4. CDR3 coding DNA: TGTGCCAGCAGCCAAGAAGGTCTAGCGGGCTCCTACAATGAGCAGTTCTTC. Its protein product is CASSQEGLAGSYNEQFF.

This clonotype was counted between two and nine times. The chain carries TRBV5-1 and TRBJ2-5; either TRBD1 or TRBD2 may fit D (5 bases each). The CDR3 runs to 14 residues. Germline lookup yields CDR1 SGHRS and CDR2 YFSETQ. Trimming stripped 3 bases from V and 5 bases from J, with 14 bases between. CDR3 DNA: TGCGCCAGCAGCTACCGGGACCCGGGGGAGACCCAGTACTTC. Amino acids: CASSYRDPGETQYF.

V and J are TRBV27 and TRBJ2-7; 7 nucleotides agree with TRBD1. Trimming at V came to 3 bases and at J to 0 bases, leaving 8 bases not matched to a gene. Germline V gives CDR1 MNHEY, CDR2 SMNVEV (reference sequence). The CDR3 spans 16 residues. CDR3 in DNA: TGTGCCAGCAGTTTTTCCCTAGGACAGGCCTCCTACGAGCAGTACTTC. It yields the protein CASSFSLGQASYEQYF.

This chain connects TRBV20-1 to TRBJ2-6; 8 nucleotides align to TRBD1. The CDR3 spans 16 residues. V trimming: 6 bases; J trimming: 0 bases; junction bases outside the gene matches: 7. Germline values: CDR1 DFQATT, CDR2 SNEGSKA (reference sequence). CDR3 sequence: CSAKGQASSGANVLTF. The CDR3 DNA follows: TGCAGTGCAAAGGGACAGGCGAGCTCTGGGGCCAACGTCCTGACTTTC.

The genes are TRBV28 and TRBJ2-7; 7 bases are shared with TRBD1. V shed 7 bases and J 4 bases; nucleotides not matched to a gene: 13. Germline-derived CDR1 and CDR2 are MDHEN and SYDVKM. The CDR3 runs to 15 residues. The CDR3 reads CASTRRTNRGYEQYF. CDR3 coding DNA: TGTGCCAGCACCCGAAGAACTAACAGGGGATACGAGCAGTACTTC.

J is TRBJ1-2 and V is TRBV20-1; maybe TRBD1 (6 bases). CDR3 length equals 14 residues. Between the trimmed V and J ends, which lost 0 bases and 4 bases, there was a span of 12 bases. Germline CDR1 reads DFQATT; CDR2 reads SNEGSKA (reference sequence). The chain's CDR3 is CSARESQGTYGYTF. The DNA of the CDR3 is TGCAGTGCTAGAGAGTCCCAGGGGACCTATGGCTACACCTTC.

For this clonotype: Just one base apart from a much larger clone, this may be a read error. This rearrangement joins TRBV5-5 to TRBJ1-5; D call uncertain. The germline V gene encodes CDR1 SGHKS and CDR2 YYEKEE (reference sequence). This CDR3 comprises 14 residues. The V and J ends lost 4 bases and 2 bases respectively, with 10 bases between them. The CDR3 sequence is CASSQFRRNQPQHF. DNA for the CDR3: TGTGCCAGCAGCCAATTTCGACGCAATCAGCCCCAGCATTTT.

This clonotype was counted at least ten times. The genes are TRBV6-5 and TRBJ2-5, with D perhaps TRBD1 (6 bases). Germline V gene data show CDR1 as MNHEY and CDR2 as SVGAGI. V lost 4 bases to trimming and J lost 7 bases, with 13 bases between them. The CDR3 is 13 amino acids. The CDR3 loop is CASSSTGLGTQYF. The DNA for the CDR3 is TGTGCCAGCAGTTCGACAGGCCTGGGGACCCAGTACTTC.

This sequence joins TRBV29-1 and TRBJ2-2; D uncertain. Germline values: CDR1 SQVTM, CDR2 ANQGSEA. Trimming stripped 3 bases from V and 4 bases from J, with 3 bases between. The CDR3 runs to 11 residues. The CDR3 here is CSVDGTGELFF. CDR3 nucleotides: TGCAGCGTTGATGGCACCGGGGAGCTGTTTTTT.

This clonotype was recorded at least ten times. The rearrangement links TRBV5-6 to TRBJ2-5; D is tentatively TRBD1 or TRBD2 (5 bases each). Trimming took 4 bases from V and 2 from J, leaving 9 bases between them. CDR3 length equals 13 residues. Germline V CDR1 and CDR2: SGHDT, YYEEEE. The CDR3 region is CASSDGGQETQYF. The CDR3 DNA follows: TGTGCCAGCAGCGATGGGGGACAAGAGACCCAGTACTTC.